This T cell receptor beta chain was recovered during a study of chemoradiotherapy in HPV16-positive cancers. The wider study: A couple of HPV16-positive patients' cells yielded candidate HPV-specific clones and common motifs. Study-wide results and caveats: Functional assays defining HPV-specific T cells used only two HPV16-positive patients. During treatment, candidate HPV-specific clones and E7-related motifs expanded in tumor.

Turning to this clone: Its antigen remains unidentified. The junction departs from germline at one end; a sequencing error may be responsible.

Repeated repertoire sampling spanned the course of chemoradiotherapy. Looked up from germline, CDR1 is SEHNR and CDR2 is FQNEAQ (reference sequence). The CDR3 is made up of 17 amino acids. Libraries were prepared by immunoSEQ multiplex PCR; TCRdb keeps only in-frame clonotypes and omits some of them. The sample carries under 8,500 clones, around nine tenths recorded once. This specimen consisted of blood, obtained from a patient who underwent chemoradiotherapy. The V call is TRBV7-9, the J call TRBJ1-6, with TRBD1 as a possible D gene (5 bases). This sequence was found in a human donor with HPV-associated anogenital cancer. CDR3 sequence reads: CTSSSHDWTGGNSPLHF. CDR3 coding DNA: TGTACCAGCAGCTCCCATGATTGGACGGGGGGAAATTCACCCCTCCACTTT.